Listed below are T cell receptor beta chains from one sample, sequenced in a study of technical replicates of blood from a handful of donors. Measured with immunoSEQ multiplex PCR; TCRdb has only the in-frame clones, and not every one. The sample holds about 56,000 clones, 93% seen once. The sample consisted of PBMCs. The source is a human donor in good health. Some clones in this sample may be carry-over from other donors' samples. Both conserved end residues are part of each CDR3. The D gene is left open where the match is weak. Rows give clone size only sometimes, using once, few, many, or a class for an expanded clone.

cdr3_aa	cdr3_nt	v_call	d_call	j_call	clone_size
CAISHLGGDNYGYTF	TGTGCCATCAGCCACCTCGGGGGGGATAACTATGGCTACACCTTC	TRBV10-3	.	TRBJ1-2	.
CASSIPGLLYGYTF	TGTGCCAGCAGCATCCCGGGACTGCTGTATGGCTACACCTTC	TRBV5-6	.	TRBJ1-2	.
CASSELAGIFTDTQYF	TGTGCCAGCAGTGAACTAGCGGGGATCTTCACAGATACGCAGTATTTT	TRBV2	TRBD2	TRBJ2-3	.
CAAIRVGVAGEAFF	TGTGCCGCCATTAGGGTCGGGGTCGCGGGTGAAGCTTTCTTT	TRBV6-1	.	TRBJ1-1	.
CASSQEDTPNYGYTF	TGTGCCAGCTCACAAGAGGACACCCCTAACTATGGCTACACCTTC	TRBV18	.	TRBJ1-2	.
CASSSQYGYTF	TGTGCCAGCAGTTCCCAATATGGCTACACCTTC	TRBV28	.	TRBJ1-2	.
CASSQVFAVTSGNTIYF	TGCGCCAGCAGCCAAGTATTTGCAGTGACATCTGGAAACACCATATATTTT	TRBV4-3	.	TRBJ1-3	.
CASSEHRGLQGYTF	TGTGCCAGCAGTGAACACAGGGGGCTGCAGGGCTACACCTTC	TRBV2	TRBD1	TRBJ1-2	.
CATLRGTGGYEQYF	TGTGCCACTCTCCGGGGGACAGGGGGCTACGAGCAGTACTTC	TRBV6-6	TRBD1	TRBJ2-7	.
CASSRRGGEGSYNEQFF	TGTGCCAGCAGTAGACGGGGGGGCGAAGGATCCTACAATGAGCAGTTCTTC	TRBV7-3	TRBD2	TRBJ2-1	.
CASSRGTEAKNIQYF	TGTGCCAGCAGCCGCGGGACAGAAGCCAAAAACATTCAGTACTTC	TRBV7-9	.	TRBJ2-4	few
CASSRSSSGTGGSYEQYF	TGCGCCAGCAGCCGGAGTTCATCCGGGACAGGGGGCTCCTACGAGCAGTACTTC	TRBV4-3	TRBD1	TRBJ2-7	.
CASSPRTPGNEKLFF	TGTGCCAGCAGTCCCCGGACACCCGGTAATGAAAAACTGTTTTTT	TRBV6-6	.	TRBJ1-4	.
CASSQTSGSSNTGELFF	TGCGCCAGCAGCCAGACTAGCGGGAGTTCGAACACCGGGGAGCTGTTTTTT	TRBV5-1	TRBD2	TRBJ2-2	.
CASSPLTGGTDEQFF	TGCGCCAGCAGCCCCCTGACGGGAGGCACTGATGAGCAGTTCTTC	TRBV4-3	TRBD2	TRBJ2-1	.
CASSPNRGNTGELFF	TGTGCCAGCTCACCAAACAGGGGGAACACCGGGGAGCTGTTTTTT	TRBV18	TRBD1	TRBJ2-2	.
CASSTRTGGYGYTF	TGTGCCAGCAGCACACGGACAGGGGGCTATGGCTACACCTTC	TRBV7-9	TRBD1	TRBJ1-2	.
CASSRSTGELFF	TGTGCCAGCAGCCGGAGCACCGGGGAGCTGTTTTTT	TRBV7-2	.	TRBJ2-2	.
CASSLVGDNQPQHF	TGCGCCAGCAGCTTGGTAGGGGACAATCAGCCCCAGCATTTT	TRBV5-1	.	TRBJ1-5	.
CAWNIMAGEAFF	TGTGCCTGGAACATCATGGCAGGGGAAGCTTTCTTT	TRBV30	.	TRBJ1-1	.